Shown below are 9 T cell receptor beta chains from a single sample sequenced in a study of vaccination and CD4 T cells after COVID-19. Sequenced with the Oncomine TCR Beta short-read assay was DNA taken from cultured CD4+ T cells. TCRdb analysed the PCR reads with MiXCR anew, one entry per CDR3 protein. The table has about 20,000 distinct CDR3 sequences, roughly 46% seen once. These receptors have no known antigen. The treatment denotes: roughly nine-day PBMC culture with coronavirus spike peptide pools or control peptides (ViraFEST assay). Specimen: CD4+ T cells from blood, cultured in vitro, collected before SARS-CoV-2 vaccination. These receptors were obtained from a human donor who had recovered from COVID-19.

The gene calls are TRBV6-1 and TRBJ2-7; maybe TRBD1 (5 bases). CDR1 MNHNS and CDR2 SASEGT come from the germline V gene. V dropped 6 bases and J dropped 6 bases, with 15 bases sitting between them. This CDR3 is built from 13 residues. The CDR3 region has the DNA TGTGCCAGCAGCCGCGGACAACGCTCCGAGCAGTACTTC. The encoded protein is CASSRGQRSEQYF.

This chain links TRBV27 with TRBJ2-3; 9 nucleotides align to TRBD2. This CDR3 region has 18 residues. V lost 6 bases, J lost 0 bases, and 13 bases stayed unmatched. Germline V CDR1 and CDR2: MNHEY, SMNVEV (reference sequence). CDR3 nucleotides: TGTGCCAGCAGACGAAAAGGACTAGCGCAGAGTAGCACAGATACGCAGTATTTT. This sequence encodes CASRRKGLAQSSTDTQYF.

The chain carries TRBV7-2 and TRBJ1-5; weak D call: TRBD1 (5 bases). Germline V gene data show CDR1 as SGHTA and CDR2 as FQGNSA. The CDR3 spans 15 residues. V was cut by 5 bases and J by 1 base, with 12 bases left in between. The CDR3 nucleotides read TGTGCCAGCAGCCCCGGGGCAGCGAGCAATCAGCCCCAGCATTTT. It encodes CASSPGAASNQPQHF.

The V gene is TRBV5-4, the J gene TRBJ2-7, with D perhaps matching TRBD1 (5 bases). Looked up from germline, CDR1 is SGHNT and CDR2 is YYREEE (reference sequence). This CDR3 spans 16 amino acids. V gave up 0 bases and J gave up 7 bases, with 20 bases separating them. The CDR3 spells CASSLEAGKNLREQYF. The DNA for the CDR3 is TGTGCCAGCAGCTTGGAGGCAGGGAAGAATCTACGAGAGCAGTACTTC.

DNA for the CDR3: TGTGCCAGCAGAGAGGTTAGCGGGAGGGCCTACAATGAGCAGTTCTTC. Residues: CASREVSGRAYNEQFF. This rearrangement joins TRBV6-2 or TRBV6-3 to TRBJ2-1, with TRBD2 matching 11 bases. The CDR3 covers 16 residues. Germline-derived CDR1 and CDR2 are MNHEY and SVGEGT. Unmatched junction bases numbered 6, after V lost 6 bases and J lost 2 bases.

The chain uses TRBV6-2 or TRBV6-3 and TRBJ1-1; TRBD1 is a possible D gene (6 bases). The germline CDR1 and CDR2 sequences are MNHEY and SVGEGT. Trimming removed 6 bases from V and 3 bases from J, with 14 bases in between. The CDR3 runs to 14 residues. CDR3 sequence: CASRAGDGYTEAFF. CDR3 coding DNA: TGTGCCAGCAGGGCAGGGGATGGTTACACTGAAGCTTTCTTT.

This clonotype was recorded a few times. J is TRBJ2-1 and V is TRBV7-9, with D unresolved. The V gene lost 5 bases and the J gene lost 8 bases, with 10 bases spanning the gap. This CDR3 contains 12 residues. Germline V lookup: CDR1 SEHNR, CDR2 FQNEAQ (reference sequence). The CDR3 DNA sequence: TGTGCCAGCAGCCTCCTGGTCGATGAGCAGTTCTTC. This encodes CASSLLVDEQFF.

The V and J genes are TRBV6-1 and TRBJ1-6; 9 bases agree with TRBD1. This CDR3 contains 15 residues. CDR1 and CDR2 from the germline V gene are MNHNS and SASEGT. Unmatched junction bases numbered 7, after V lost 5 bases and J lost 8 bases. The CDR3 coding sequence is TGTGCCAGCAGTACAACCCGGACAGGGGATTCACCCCTCCACTTT. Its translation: CASSTTRTGDSPLHF.

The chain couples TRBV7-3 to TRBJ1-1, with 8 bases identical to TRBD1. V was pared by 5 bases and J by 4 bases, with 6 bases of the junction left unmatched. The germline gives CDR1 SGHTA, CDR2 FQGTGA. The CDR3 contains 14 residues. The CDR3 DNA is TGTGCCAGCAGCCGAAACACAGGGGGCACTGAAGCTTTCTTT. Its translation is CASSRNTGGTEAFF.